The 13 T cell receptor beta chains below were found in one sample sequenced in a study of CD8 T cells in ankylosing spondylitis (dated by TCRdb to 2015 to 2018). Beyond this particular receptor, the publication reports: A TCR beta motif made up of fewer than 10 highly homologous amino acid variants appeared to be characteristic of blood from ankylosing spondylitis patients.

Library preparation was by 5' RACE. Sequenced using an Illumina HiSeq 2500. TCRdb trimmed public reads at Q25 via fastp, called clones via MiXCR and kept in-frame beta chains. When rows share a CDR3 protein, they turn into one entry using the most common DNA and genes. This sample has 450,000 or so distinct CDR3 sequences in its table, and about 25% of those were observed once. 0.89% of the sample is taken by the ten largest. No antigens are known for them. Specimen: blood, either unsorted or a sorted T cell fraction (not recorded which). The receptors stem from a male donor with ankylosing spondylitis.

This sequence joins TRBV6-1 and TRBJ2-1; TRBD2 might be the D (5 bases). The CDR3 runs to 11 residues. Trimming left V 7 bases short and J 7 bases short, with 8 bases between. From germline, CDR1 is MNHNS and CDR2 SASEGT. The CDR3 DNA sequence: TGTGCCAGCACGGGATGGAATGAGCAGTTCTTC. Translation: CASTGWNEQFF.

The chain uses TRBV5-1 and TRBJ2-5, with TRBD2 identical over 11 bases. CDR1 SGHRS and CDR2 YFSETQ come from the germline V gene. V was pared by 3 bases and J by 3 bases, with 7 bases of the junction left unmatched. CDR3 length: 16 residues. The CDR3 nucleotides are TGCGCCAGCAGCTGGGGCGGGACTAGCGGCAAAGAGACCCAGTACTTC. It specifies CASSWGGTSGKETQYF.

Ten or more counts support this clonotype. This chain connects TRBV12-3 or TRBV12-4 to TRBJ1-1; D gene uncertain. This CDR3 has 11 residues. Trimming removed 5 bases from V and 1 base from J, with 2 bases in between. CDR3 loop: CASSPNTEAFF. The CDR3 DNA reads as TGTGCCAGCAGTCCGAACACTGAAGCTTTCTTT.

The table lists this clonotype with a few counts. This chain connects TRBV5-1 to TRBJ1-1, with D uncertain. The CDR3 runs 13 residues. The ends were cut back, 5 bases at V and 1 base at J, with 9 bases in the middle. Germline lookup yields CDR1 SGHRS and CDR2 YFSETQ. As DNA, the CDR3 is TGCGCCAGCAGGTTCGGTGGGAACACTGAAGCTTTCTTT. Translating gives CASRFGGNTEAFF.

This clonotype has just a few counts. J is TRBJ1-5 and V is TRBV3-1; the D gene is possibly TRBD1 (5 bases). The CDR3 runs 13 residues. Trimming shortened V by 5 bases and J by 6 bases, and 11 bases separated the two germline ends. Per germline, CDR1 LGHDT and CDR2 YNNKEL (reference sequence). For the CDR3, the DNA is TGTGCCAGCAGCTACCAGGGTAGTCAGCCCCAGCATTTT. It translates to CASSYQGSQPQHF.

V and J are TRBV7-9 and TRBJ2-3; 13 nucleotides align to TRBD2. Trimming took 3 bases from V and 5 from J; bases not matched to a gene: 2. CDR3 length: 15 amino acids. Looked up from germline, CDR1 is SEHNR and CDR2 is FQNEAQ (reference sequence). The CDR3 sequence: CASSFRTSGRDTQYF. The CDR3 DNA reads TGTGCCAGCAGCTTTAGGACTAGCGGGAGAGATACGCAGTATTTT.

The J gene is TRBJ2-5, the V gene TRBV29-1, with D uncertain. V was clipped by 0 bases and J by 4 bases, with 9 bases between them. The CDR3 is 13 amino acids. Per the germline V gene, CDR1 is SQVTM and CDR2 is ANQGSEA. The CDR3 DNA is TGCAGCGTTGAAGAAGACCAAGGAGAGACCCAGTACTTC. The encoded protein is CSVEEDQGETQYF.

This sequence joins TRBV5-1 and TRBJ1-1; D gene ambiguous. Germline assignment: CDR1 SGHRS and CDR2 YFSETQ. This CDR3 has 11 amino acids. V was trimmed by 7 bases and J by 7 bases, leaving 11 bases between them. The CDR3 nucleotides are TGCGCCAGCCGCCTAGAGGTTGAAGCTTTCTTT. This translates into CASRLEVEAFF.

The V call is TRBV3-1, the J call TRBJ1-2; 7 bases are a match to TRBD1. V lost 4 bases to trimming and J lost 4 bases; unmatched junction nucleotides: 9. CDR1 and CDR2 (germline): LGHDT, YNNKEL (reference sequence). The CDR3 contains 15 residues. This chain's CDR3 is CASSLPGQLLYGYTF. In DNA form, the CDR3 reads TGTGCCAGCAGCCTGCCGGGACAGTTACTCTATGGCTACACCTTC.

In its sample, this clonotype was seen many times. The V call is TRBV29-1, the J call TRBJ2-6; 10 bases agree with TRBD1. The CDR3 loop spans 16 amino acids. Looked up from germline, CDR1 is SQVTM and CDR2 is ANQGSEA. Losses at the gene ends were 6 bases for V and 1 base for J; bases not matched to a gene: 6. As DNA, the CDR3 is TGCAGCGTGCGGACAGGGGGAGTGTCTGGGGCCAACGTCCTGACTTTC. This encodes CSVRTGGVSGANVLTF.

This clonotype was detected only a few times. CDR3 bases: TGTGCCAGCAGCCCAGGCACAGACAGGGAAGCTTTCTTT. Protein: CASSPGTDREAFF. This chain uses TRBV7-2 with TRBJ1-1, with a tentative D call TRBD1 (6 bases). CDR3 length: 13 amino acids. With 5 bases removed from V and 8 bases from J, the gap between germline ends came to 15 bases. Germline V gene sequence: CDR1 SGHTA, CDR2 FQGNSA.

The gene calls are TRBV20-1 and TRBJ2-7; 8 bases match TRBD1. This CDR3 is built from 12 residues. In germline, CDR1 is DFQATT, CDR2 SNEGSKA (reference sequence). Here the CDR3 DNA reads TGCGGTGCTGGGACAGGAGCCTACGAGCAGTACGTC. Encoded protein: CGAGTGAYEQYV.

This clonotype was counted a few times. The J gene is TRBJ2-5, the V gene TRBV7-9; D is ambiguous. CDR1 is SEHNR and CDR2 is FQNEAQ in the germline V gene (reference sequence). Between the trimmed V and J ends, which lost 2 bases and 4 bases, there was a span of 11 bases. The CDR3 runs 14 residues. This CDR3 is CASSLRVWSETQYF. CDR3 nucleotide sequence: TGTGCCAGCAGCTTACGGGTTTGGTCAGAGACCCAGTACTTC.